The 22 T cell receptor beta chains reported below all come from one sample, sequenced in a study of metastatic and nonmetastatic thyroid tumors. TCRdb recomputed clones from the PCR reads via MiXCR. The data contain over 25,000 clones, 15% of them singletons. Each patient went into thyroid surgery without having received any treatment. The sequenced sample was blood. Receptors were obtained from a male donor with papillary thyroid cancer or a benign thyroid nodule (not recorded which). Some clones in this sample may be carry-over from other donors' samples.

J is TRBJ2-1 and V is TRBV20-1, with D hard to call. There are 15 residues in the CDR3. Trimming stripped 1 base from V and 4 bases from J, with 14 bases between. Per germline, CDR1 DFQATT and CDR2 SNEGSKA (reference sequence). The CDR3 nucleotides are TGCAGTGCTAGAGGAATAAGCCGTCTATACAATGAGCAGTTCTTC. Its protein is CSARGISRLYNEQFF.

This clone occurred a few times. J is TRBJ2-7 and V is TRBV7-2, with D possibly matching TRBD1 (6 bases). Trimming cost V 3 bases and J 7 bases, with 10 bases left between them. Looked up from germline, CDR1 is SGHTA and CDR2 is FQGNSA. The CDR3 runs to 12 residues. The CDR3 protein is CASSFSGDEQYF. The DNA for the CDR3 is TGTGCCAGCAGCTTTTCAGGGGATGAGCAGTACTTC.

The gene calls are TRBV30 and TRBJ2-1; 7 bases map to TRBD1. This CDR3 has 15 residues. Per the germline V gene, CDR1 is GTSNPN and CDR2 is SVGIG (reference sequence). Trimming removed 5 bases from V and 0 bases from J; junction bases left unmatched: 7. As DNA, the CDR3 is TGTGCCTGGGAAAAGGACAGGAGCTCCTACAATGAGCAGTTCTTC. Amino acids: CAWEKDRSSYNEQFF.

This clone was found a few times. Because the CDR3 is missing its conserved closing phenylalanine or tryptophan, this is likely a read error. V is TRBV6-1 and J is TRBJ1-1; D may be TRBD1 (6 bases). From germline, CDR1 is MNHNS and CDR2 SASEGT. V gave up 8 bases and J gave up 3 bases, with 25 bases separating them. The CDR3 loop spans 17 amino acids. CDR3 in DNA: TGTGCCAGCTCTGATTTTACATCTCTAGACAGGCACACTGAAGCTTTCCTT. Translation: CASSDFTSLDRHTEAFL.

In the case of this clone: A much larger clone lies one base from this, so it may be a read error. Other DNA sequences in the same sample also yield this CDR3. The chain's CDR3 is CASSHGGNEQFF. In DNA form, the CDR3 reads TGTGCCAGCAGTCACGGGGGTAATGAGCAGTTCTTC. The chain has TRBV2 and TRBJ2-1, with D possibly TRBD2 on 6 matching bases. With 5 bases removed from V and 7 bases from J, the gap between germline ends came to 9 bases. CDR1 and CDR2 (germline): SNHLY, FYNNEI. The CDR3 is 12 amino acids.

This clone was observed many times. The CDR3 loop reads CASSSRLARDTQYF. The CDR3 DNA follows: TGTGCCAGCAGCTCCCGACTAGCGCGGGATACGCAGTATTTT. The rearrangement uses TRBV6-1 and TRBJ2-3; 8 bases agree with TRBD2. The ends lost 6 bases at V and 6 bases at J; junction bases unmatched: 8. The germline V gene has CDR1 MNHNS and CDR2 SASEGT. This CDR3 region has 14 residues.

This clone ranks as medium-sized. The chain uses TRBV20-1 and TRBJ1-5, with D possibly TRBD1 on 6 matching bases. The CDR3 has 14 amino acids. The V end lost 3 bases, the J end lost 11 bases, and 20 bases lay between the germline ends. Germline lookup yields CDR1 DFQATT and CDR2 SNEGSKA (reference sequence). Written as DNA, the CDR3 is TGCAGTGCTAGTCTGGACAGCGGCCCGGGGACCCAGCATTTT. This sequence encodes CSASLDSGPGTQHF.

This clone was detected many times. J is TRBJ2-7 and V is TRBV19, with 7 bases fitting TRBD2. There are 13 residues in the CDR3. V shed 5 bases, J shed 4 bases, and the junction held 5 bases outside the gene matches. CDR1 is LNHDA and CDR2 is SQIVND in the germline V gene (reference sequence). CDR3 DNA sequence: TGTGCCAGTAGTCCTACGGGGGGATACGAGCAGTACTTC. This gives the protein CASSPTGGYEQYF.

Ten or more counts support this clone. The chain combines TRBV20-1 with TRBJ2-7; D unclear. The germline V gene has CDR1 DFQATT and CDR2 SNEGSKA (reference sequence). This CDR3 is built from 12 residues. V lost 5 bases and J lost 6, with 14 bases in between. This chain's CDR3 is CSAVGETGEQYF. In DNA form, the CDR3 reads TGCAGTGCTGTCGGCGAGACGGGCGAGCAGTACTTC.

This clone was seen ten or more times. This chain links TRBV3-1 with TRBJ1-1, with 10 positions matching TRBD1. Looked up from germline, CDR1 is LGHDT and CDR2 is YNNKEL (reference sequence). The J segment lost 5 bases and the V segment lost 1 base, leaving 7 bases of the junction unmatched. The CDR3 length is 16 residues. The CDR3: CASSQGQGAVGTEAFF. The CDR3 nucleotides are TGTGCCAGCAGCCAAGGACAGGGGGCAGTTGGAACTGAAGCTTTCTTT.

The gene calls are TRBV9 and TRBJ2-2; possibly TRBD1 or TRBD2 for D (5 bases each). In germline, CDR1 is SGDLS, CDR2 YYNGEE. V dropped 2 bases and J dropped 6 bases, with 14 bases sitting between them. This CDR3 region has 15 residues. The CDR3 DNA sequence: TGTGCCAGCAGCGTGGGGGTGCCTTCCCCCGGGGAGCTGTTTTTT. Its translation is CASSVGVPSPGELFF.

The rearrangement links TRBV2 to TRBJ2-7; possibly TRBD2 for D (6 bases). The CDR3 runs to 14 residues. Trimming removed 8 bases at V and 3 bases at J, with 17 bases between. Germline CDR1 is SNHLY and CDR2 is FYNNEI. The CDR3 DNA is TGTGCCAGCGAATTCGGGACTGCCGGCTACGAGCAGTACTTC. Translation gives CASEFGTAGYEQYF.

At least ten counts were recorded for this clone. The chain employs TRBV9 and TRBJ2-3; D might be TRBD1 or TRBD2, each matching 6 bases. CDR3 length: 16 residues. CDR1 is SGDLS, CDR2 YYNGEE, per germline. V lost 0 bases to trimming and J lost 6 bases, with 17 bases between them. CDR3 loop: CASSVDRGTPEDTQYF. As DNA, the CDR3 is TGTGCCAGCAGCGTAGATAGGGGGACTCCTGAGGATACGCAGTATTTT. Drawing the rest from reference TRBV9 and TRBJ2-3, the complete variable domain is DSGVTQTPKHLITATGQRVTLRCSPRSGDLSVYWYQQSLDQGLQFLIQYYNGEERAKGNILERFSAQQFPDLHSELNLSSLELGDSALYFCASSVDRGTPEDTQYFGPGTRLTVL.

Remarks on this clone: It may be a read error: a sequence one base away is much more abundant. The V call is TRBV15, the J call TRBJ1-5; D remains ambiguous. The CDR3 has 15 amino acids. Trimming removed 0 bases at V and 4 bases at J, with 10 bases between. CDR1 is LNHNV, CDR2 YYDKDF, per germline (reference sequence). CDR3 sequence: CATSRDVQKNQPQHF. CDR3 in DNA: TGTGCCACCAGCAGAGACGTACAGAAAAATCAGCCCCAGCATTTT.

The sample holds many counts of this clone. The chain joins TRBV5-5 to TRBJ1-2, with a tentative D call TRBD1 (6 bases). CDR1 SGHKS and CDR2 YYEKEE come from the germline V gene (reference sequence). The CDR3 is 15 residues long. V was trimmed by 4 bases and J by 7 bases, leaving 20 bases between them. The CDR3 here is CASSPSWGASGGYTF. The CDR3 nucleotides are TGTGCCAGCAGCCCATCGTGGGGGGCATCGGGTGGCTACACCTTC.

This clone has at least ten counts. J is TRBJ2-3 and V is TRBV4-1; D not resolved. The CDR3 length is 15 residues. The ends were cut back, 6 bases at V and 0 bases at J, with 13 bases in the middle. The germline gives CDR1 MGHRA, CDR2 YSYEKL. The CDR3 loop is CASSPGFLSTDTQYF. In nucleotides, the CDR3 is TGCGCCAGCAGTCCAGGATTCTTAAGCACAGATACGCAGTATTTT.

In this sample, this clone turned up many times. J is TRBJ2-3 and V is TRBV10-3; a weak D match, TRBD2 (6 bases). This CDR3 comprises 16 residues. Germline loops: CDR1 ENHRY, CDR2 SYGVKD. V shed 6 bases and J shed 0 bases, with 16 bases lying between them. CDR3 region: CAIRDPPGTSTDTQYF. The DNA for the CDR3 is TGTGCCATCAGAGACCCCCCCGGGACTAGCACAGATACGCAGTATTTT.

This clone was counted ten times or more. The chain carries TRBV5-1 and TRBJ2-2; 10 positions agree with TRBD1. J lost 1 base, V lost 8 bases, and 8 bases had no gene match. CDR1 SGHRS and CDR2 YFSETQ come from the germline V gene. The CDR3 extends over 16 amino acids. The CDR3 protein is CASTTGTGVNTGELFF. The CDR3, as DNA: TGCGCCAGTACGACCGGGACAGGGGTGAACACCGGGGAGCTGTTTTTT. The full variable domain, rest sourced from reference TRBV5-1 and TRBJ2-2, is KAGVTQTPRYLIKTRGQQVTLSCSPISGHRSVSWYQQTPGQGLQFLFEYFSETQRNKGNFPGRFSGRQFSNSRSEMNVSTLELGDSALYLCASTTGTGVNTGELFFGEGSRLTVL.

This clone is a singleton in its sample. The CDR3 bases are TGTGCCAGCTCACTCCGTCTAGCGGGCGATCAAGCTCATGGCTACACCTTC. Amino acid sequence: CASSLRLAGDQAHGYTF. This chain uses TRBV18 with TRBJ1-2, with unresolved D. Germline lookup yields CDR1 KGHSH and CDR2 LQKENI. The CDR3 has 17 amino acids. V gave up 4 bases and J gave up 6 bases, with 24 bases separating them.

This clone has a count of ten or more. DNA for the CDR3: TGTGCCAGCAGTTTAGAGGGACGGATCTCTGGAAACACCATATATTTT. Translation: CASSLEGRISGNTIYF. The V call is TRBV12-3 or TRBV12-4, the J call TRBJ1-3; TRBD1 might be the D (5 bases). With 1 base removed from V and 0 bases from J, the gap between germline ends came to 10 bases. This CDR3 has 16 amino acids.

This clone is medium-sized (0.01 to 0.1%). This chain joins TRBV9 and TRBJ1-2; D remains ambiguous. With 0 bases removed from V and 2 bases from J, the gap between germline ends came to 11 bases. Looked up from germline, CDR1 is SGDLS and CDR2 is YYNGEE. The CDR3 has 15 residues. The CDR3 sequence: CASSVGSQANYGYTF. The DNA of the CDR3 is TGTGCCAGCAGCGTAGGATCTCAGGCCAACTATGGCTACACCTTC.

This clone was seen many times. This rearrangement joins TRBV3-1 to TRBJ2-7, with TRBD2 matching over 7 bases. The CDR3 has 16 residues. With V trimmed by 4 bases and J by 0 bases, 9 bases remained unmatched. Germline assignment: CDR1 LGHDT and CDR2 YNNKEL (reference sequence). This CDR3 is CASSRDLAVSSYEQYF. The CDR3 DNA follows: TGTGCCAGCAGCCGAGATCTAGCGGTGAGCTCCTACGAGCAGTACTTC.